The 30 T cell receptor beta chains reported below all come from one sample, sequenced in a study of T cells after yellow fever vaccination. MiXCR, applied by TCRdb to the 5' RACE reads, yields one record per CDR3 protein. The repertoire has 350,000 or so distinct CDR3 sequences, around 8.1% of them found once; the top ten carry under 20%. The sample in question was PBMCs, obtained around 45 days after the first yellow fever vaccination. The receptor set was obtained from a man younger than 30 who received the YFV17D yellow fever vaccine.

The chain links TRBV12-3 or TRBV12-4 to TRBJ1-2, with 7 bases matching TRBD1. The CDR3 sequence is 20 residues long. J gave up 0 bases and V 6 bases, and 22 bases lay outside the gene matches. CDR3 sequence (DNA): TGTGCCAGCAGGGGGGGGACAGATGATCCACTATTTGCTTCTAACTATGGCTACACCTTC. The encoded protein is CASRGGTDDPLFASNYGYTF.

J is TRBJ2-7 and V is TRBV7-3; TRBD1 matches at 7 bases. The CDR3 is 14 residues long. The V gene end was trimmed by 5 bases and the J gene end by 1 base; junction bases not matched to a gene: 5. Looked up from germline, CDR1 is SGHTA and CDR2 is FQGTGA. The CDR3 nucleotides read TGTGCCAGCAGCGCAGGGGACAGTTCCTACGAGCAGTACTTC. As protein: CASSAGDSSYEQYF.

This clonotype was seen a few times. This chain uses TRBV2 with TRBJ1-1, with TRBD1 identical over 7 bases. CDR3 length equals 13 residues. The junction had 6 bases not matched to a gene; V was cut back by 6 bases and J by 5 bases. Germline CDR1 and CDR2: SNHLY and FYNNEI. CDR3 loop: CASRDNRGTEAFF. In DNA form, the CDR3 reads TGTGCCAGCAGAGACAACAGGGGAACTGAAGCTTTCTTT.

This clonotype turned up a few times. This chain connects TRBV7-2 to TRBJ1-5; D is perhaps TRBD1 (5 bases). V was shortened by 4 bases and J by 3 bases, with 10 bases between the two germline ends. Germline lookup yields CDR1 SGHTA and CDR2 FQGNSA. This CDR3 comprises 14 residues. The CDR3 protein is CASSYRQPNQPQHF. CDR3 in DNA: TGTGCCAGCAGCTACCGACAGCCCAATCAGCCCCAGCATTTT.

The J gene is TRBJ1-2, the V gene TRBV29-1, with D uncertain. Germline V CDR1 and CDR2: SQVTM, ANQGSEA. Trimming shortened V by 3 bases and J by 5 bases, and 4 bases separated the two germline ends. The CDR3 has 10 amino acids. This chain's CDR3 is CSVDRYGYTF. For the CDR3, the DNA is TGCAGCGTTGACAGATATGGCTACACCTTC.

The chain links TRBV5-1 to TRBJ1-1; the match to TRBD1 covers 9 bases. J lost 3 bases, V lost 0 bases, and 3 bases had no gene match. This CDR3 contains 15 residues. Germline V CDR1 and CDR2: SGHRS, YFSETQ. The CDR3 DNA sequence: TGCGCCAGCAGCTTGGAAAGGACAGGGGACACTGAAGCTTTCTTT. This translates into CASSLERTGDTEAFF.

The CDR3 region is CASSFRDRAPGAFF. The CDR3 coding sequence is TGTGCCAGCAGTTTCCGGGACAGGGCACCGGGAGCTTTCTTT. The chain combines TRBV27 with TRBJ1-1, with TRBD1 identical over 9 bases. This CDR3 has 14 residues. Trimming removed 3 bases from V and 10 bases from J; junction bases left unmatched: 9. Germline loops: CDR1 MNHEY, CDR2 SMNVEV (reference sequence).

This clonotype was observed a few times. V usage is TRBV12-3 or TRBV12-4 and J usage is TRBJ1-2; no definite D call. V was shortened by 6 bases and J by 7 bases, with 6 bases between the two germline ends. The CDR3 runs 10 residues. The CDR3 here is CASRKSGYTF. DNA for the CDR3: TGTGCCAGCAGAAAGTCTGGCTACACCTTC.

This clonotype was counted between two and nine times. The chain joins TRBV29-1 to TRBJ1-2; D unclear. CDR1 is SQVTM and CDR2 is ANQGSEA in the germline V gene. The germline V and J ends were trimmed by 1 base and 7 bases, with 10 bases remaining between them. The CDR3 runs 12 residues. In nucleotides, the CDR3 is TGCAGCGTTGAAGGCGGAGGAGGTGGCTACACCTTC. Amino acid sequence: CSVEGGGGGYTF.

This clonotype was observed a few times. The chain recombines TRBV6-5 with TRBJ1-1; 7 nucleotides agree with TRBD1. This CDR3 has 14 residues. CDR1 is MNHEY, CDR2 SVGAGI, per germline. Trimming cost V 2 bases and J 2 bases; bases outside gene matches: 2. The chain's CDR3 is CASSYGQVNTEAFF. The CDR3 region has the DNA TGTGCCAGCAGTTACGGACAGGTCAACACTGAAGCTTTCTTT.

This clonotype showed up just a few times. The chain uses TRBV6-5 and TRBJ2-1; D is perhaps TRBD2 (5 bases). Germline V CDR1 and CDR2: MNHEY, SVGAGI. CDR3 length equals 12 residues. Between the trimmed V and J ends, which lost 2 bases and 8 bases, there was a span of 7 bases. The CDR3 spells CASSYEGYEQFF. CDR3 DNA: TGTGCCAGCAGTTACGAGGGCTATGAGCAGTTCTTC.

The sample holds a few counts of this clonotype. The chain is built from TRBV5-4 and TRBJ2-5, with D possibly called TRBD1 or TRBD2 (5 bases each). Germline V gene data show CDR1 as SGHNT and CDR2 as YYREEE (reference sequence). This CDR3 region has 13 residues. V gave up 7 bases and J gave up 3 bases, with 13 bases separating them. CDR3: CASGTQPEETQYF. DNA of the CDR3: TGTGCCAGCGGGACCCAACCAGAAGAGACCCAGTACTTC.

The rearrangement links TRBV4-3 to TRBJ2-7, with D hard to call. V lost 0 bases to trimming and J lost 2 bases, with 11 bases between them. This CDR3 has 15 residues. Germline-derived CDR1 and CDR2 are LGHNA and YSLEER. The CDR3 spells CASSQERYGTYEQYF. The CDR3 bases are TGCGCCAGCAGCCAAGAGAGGTATGGGACCTACGAGCAGTACTTC.

This chain joins TRBV10-3 and TRBJ2-1; TRBD2 matches at 9 bases. Germline V lookup: CDR1 ENHRY, CDR2 SYGVKD. V shed 0 bases, J shed 9 bases, and the junction held 6 bases outside the gene matches. The CDR3 is made up of 15 amino acids. The CDR3 loop reads CAISESGRAGGEQFF. CDR3 bases: TGTGCCATCAGTGAGTCGGGGAGAGCGGGGGGTGAGCAGTTCTTC.

This clonotype showed up many times. J is TRBJ2-1 and V is TRBV14; 10 positions match TRBD2. The junction had 5 bases not matched to a gene; V was cut back by 2 bases and J by 4 bases. Germline V gene lookup returns CDR1 SGHDN and CDR2 FVKESK. This CDR3 has 16 amino acids. CDR3 coding DNA: TGTGCCAGCAGCCAAATAGCGGGGGGCCCTTACAATGAGCAGTTCTTC. This encodes CASSQIAGGPYNEQFF.

The chain joins TRBV7-2 to TRBJ2-7; the D gene could be TRBD1 or TRBD2 (6 bases each). Germline CDR1 is SGHTA and CDR2 is FQGNSA. The CDR3 covers 15 residues. Trimming shortened V by 4 bases and J by 1 base, and 14 bases separated the two germline ends. The CDR3 DNA follows: TGTGCCAGCAGCTGGGGGGTAGGGGGTTCCTACGAGCAGTACTTC. As protein: CASSWGVGGSYEQYF.

The genes are TRBV20-1 and TRBJ2-5; possibly TRBD1 for D (5 bases). Germline V gives CDR1 DFQATT, CDR2 SNEGSKA (reference sequence). There are 14 residues in the CDR3. V dropped 4 bases and J dropped 5 bases, with 17 bases sitting between them. The CDR3 sequence is CSATRGHILETQYF. The CDR3 bases are TGCAGTGCTACAAGGGGCCATATCCTGGAGACCCAGTACTTC.

This clonotype was observed a few times. The chain carries TRBV28 and TRBJ2-5; D gene uncertain. Germline CDR1 is MDHEN and CDR2 is SYDVKM. The CDR3 extends over 15 amino acids. V was pared by 5 bases and J by 5 bases, with 18 bases between. The CDR3 loop reads CASSPPRRLGETQYF. For the CDR3, the DNA is TGTGCCAGCAGTCCCCCCAGGCGCCTCGGGGAGACCCAGTACTTC.

The chain carries TRBV5-1 and TRBJ2-7; TRBD1 matches 10 bases. The CDR3 length is 14 residues. With 4 bases clipped from V and 2 bases from J, the junction kept 3 bases outside the gene matches. Germline loops: CDR1 SGHRS, CDR2 YFSETQ. The DNA of the CDR3 is TGCGCCAGCAGCAAGGGACAGGGGACCTACGAGCAGTACTTC. Translating gives CASSKGQGTYEQYF. Variable domain in full (rest from reference TRBV5-1 and TRBJ2-7): KAGVTQTPRYLIKTRGQQVTLSCSPISGHRSVSWYQQTPGQGLQFLFEYFSETQRNKGNFPGRFSGRQFSNSRSEMNVSTLELGDSALYLCASSKGQGTYEQYFGPGTRLTVT.

The rearrangement uses TRBV7-8 and TRBJ2-3; D remains unclear. Germline V gene lookup returns CDR1 SGHVS and CDR2 FQNEAQ. The V gene lost 1 base and the J gene lost 9 bases, with 8 bases spanning the gap. The CDR3 contains 12 residues. CDR3 sequence: CASSLGGGTQYF. The CDR3 DNA reads as TGTGCCAGCAGCTTAGGAGGCGGAACGCAGTATTTT.

The chain couples TRBV5-1 to TRBJ1-4; D remains ambiguous. Deletions cut 2 bases from V and 8 bases from J, with 13 bases between. The length of the CDR3 is 14 residues. Germline values: CDR1 SGHRS, CDR2 YFSETQ. The CDR3 region is CASSFSGRGEKLFF. The CDR3 region has the DNA TGCGCCAGCAGCTTCAGTGGCAGAGGGGAAAAACTGTTTTTT.

Many counts were recorded for this clonotype. The chain links TRBV6-1 to TRBJ2-3, with no clear D. V was cut by 5 bases and J by 1 base, with 10 bases left in between. CDR3 length: 14 amino acids. Germline CDR1 is MNHNS and CDR2 is SASEGT. CDR3 amino acids: CASSLTTRTDTQYF. In DNA, the CDR3 is TGTGCCAGCAGTCTTACTACGCGCACAGATACGCAGTATTTT.

This clonotype came up many times. This chain links TRBV27 with TRBJ1-2; tentatively, D is TRBD1 (5 bases). CDR3 size: 13 residues. Per the germline V gene, CDR1 is MNHEY and CDR2 is SMNVEV (reference sequence). Trimming took 9 bases from V and 0 from J, leaving 11 bases between them. As DNA, the CDR3 is TGTGCCAGTGGGGGGTCAGCTAACTATGGCTACACCTTC. Its translation is CASGGSANYGYTF.

This chain uses TRBV27 with TRBJ2-1, with D hard to call. V was shortened by 9 bases and J by 4 bases, with 16 bases between the two germline ends. The V gene's germline CDR1 is MNHEY and CDR2 SMNVEV (reference sequence). The CDR3 consists of 14 residues. The CDR3 sequence: CARKEELLYNEQFF. The CDR3 DNA reads TGTGCCAGAAAAGAGGAGTTATTGTACAATGAGCAGTTCTTC.

This clonotype was seen only a few times. V gene TRBV27 combines with J gene TRBJ1-6, with D possibly matching TRBD1 (5 bases). Looked up from germline, CDR1 is MNHEY and CDR2 is SMNVEV (reference sequence). The CDR3 totals 15 residues. V was clipped by 3 bases and J by 9 bases, with 15 bases between them. CDR3 nucleotide sequence: TGTGCCAGCAGTTTTGACCCGGGGCTCAGTTCACCCCTCCACTTT. Translated, it gives CASSFDPGLSSPLHF.

In DNA, the CDR3 is TGTGCCAGCAGCCAAAACAGGGGAGCGTACAATGAGCAGTTCTTC. Its protein product is CASSQNRGAYNEQFF. The V and J genes are TRBV3-1 and TRBJ2-1, with TRBD1 matching over 7 bases. The V gene end was trimmed by 2 bases and the J gene end by 4 bases; junction bases not matched to a gene: 5. CDR1 LGHDT and CDR2 YNNKEL come from the germline V gene (reference sequence). This CDR3 region has 15 residues.

In this sample, this clonotype turned up a few times. The chain's CDR3 is CAIEPDRAAHYGYTF. CDR3 DNA: TGTGCCATCGAACCTGACAGGGCCGCTCACTATGGCTACACCTTC. The chain carries TRBV6-1 and TRBJ1-2; 7 bases map to TRBD1. V was pared by 10 bases and J by 3 bases, with 14 bases of the junction left unmatched. The CDR3 loop spans 15 amino acids. The germline CDR1 and CDR2 sequences are MNHNS and SASEGT.

The table lists this clonotype with a few counts. The chain has TRBV27 and TRBJ2-3; TRBD2 agrees at 11 bases. Looked up from germline, CDR1 is MNHEY and CDR2 is SMNVEV (reference sequence). CDR3 size: 17 residues. J lost 3 bases, V lost 6 bases, and 11 bases had no gene match. The CDR3 spells CASRGDLAGGRTDTQYF. CDR3 sequence (DNA): TGTGCCAGCAGAGGAGATCTAGCGGGGGGTCGGACAGATACGCAGTATTTT.

This clonotype was detected only a few times. The chain joins TRBV6-2 or TRBV6-3 to TRBJ1-4; D gene unclear. CDR3 size: 15 residues. Looked up from germline, CDR1 is MNHEY and CDR2 is SVGEGT. Trimming cost V 2 bases and J 8 bases, with 15 bases left between them. CDR3 in DNA: TGTGCCAGCAGTTACCCCAAAGGAGCTGGAGAAAAACTGTTTTTT. Translated, it gives CASSYPKGAGEKLFF.

This clonotype has just a few counts. This chain uses TRBV9 with TRBJ2-1, with no clear D. Trimming shortened V by 0 bases and J by 7 bases, and 14 bases separated the two germline ends. Looked up from germline, CDR1 is SGDLS and CDR2 is YYNGEE. CDR3 length equals 15 residues. The DNA for the CDR3 is TGTGCCAGCAGCGTAGAGGCCCCACCCGGGAATGAGCAGTTCTTC. This sequence encodes CASSVEAPPGNEQFF.